This T cell receptor beta chain was found in a study of OX40 agonist ivuxolimab in advanced cancers. For the study at large: Patients' therapy was ivuxolimab, an antibody that acts as an agonist of OX40 (CD134). The dose of intravenous ivuxolimab that patients received every 2 weeks ranged from 0.01 to 10 mg/kg.

In germline, CDR1 is SGHTA, CDR2 FQGNSA. The V and J ends lost 2 bases and 6 bases respectively, with 11 bases between them. The CDR3 is made up of 14 amino acids. Repertoires were generated with immunoSEQ multiplex PCR, while TCRdb's copy carries only in-frame clones and drops some. The repertoire holds under 95,000 clones, under 95% seen once, with roughly 8.9% in the top ten. Broader study findings: Which antigen the expanded peripheral T cells recognized is unknown.

Of note for this clone: What it recognizes is unknown.

This clonotype was obtained from an adult with an advanced solid tumor such as melanoma, head and neck, liver or kidney cancer. V is TRBV7-2 and J is TRBJ2-1, with unresolved D. The sample was CD4+ or CD8+ T cells sorted from blood, taken in a trial of the OX40 agonist ivuxolimab. This chain's CDR3 is CASSLLFMVNEQFF. DNA of the CDR3: TGTGCCAGCAGCTTATTATTCATGGTCAATGAGCAGTTCTTC.